These 27 T cell receptor beta chains were all obtained from the same sample, sequenced in a study of blood T cell repertoires in COVID-19. Assay used: immunoSEQ multiplex PCR; TCRdb lists only in-frame clones, some missing. The table shows under 150,000 clones, with around 88% occurring only once. Specimen: PBMCs or T cells enriched from blood (not recorded which). Receptors were obtained from a woman between 50 and 59 years old who had recovered from COVID-19.

In this sample, this clone turned up once. The gene calls are TRBV5-6 and TRBJ2-2, with 12 bases matching TRBD2. Germline loops: CDR1 SGHDT, CDR2 YYEEEE. V lost 4 bases to trimming and J lost 4 bases; unmatched junction nucleotides: 2. This CDR3 has 15 amino acids. The CDR3 coding sequence is TGTGCCAGCAGCCTGGGACTAGCGGGCACCGGGGAGCTGTTTTTT. It yields the protein CASSLGLAGTGELFF.

The sample holds one count of this clone. This chain links TRBV5-1 with TRBJ2-7; tentative D call: TRBD2 (6 bases). Trimming removed 0 bases at V and 3 bases at J, with 10 bases between. CDR1 and CDR2 from the germline V gene are SGHRS and YFSETQ. The CDR3 runs to 14 residues. The CDR3 reads CASSLEGRLYEQYF. CDR3 coding DNA: TGCGCCAGCAGCTTGGAGGGGAGGCTCTACGAGCAGTACTTC.

This sequence joins TRBV5-5 and TRBJ2-4, with 9 bases aligning to TRBD1. The CDR3 has 13 amino acids. CDR1 is SGHKS and CDR2 is YYEKEE in the germline V gene (reference sequence). V lost 5 bases, J lost 8 bases, and 5 bases stayed unmatched. In nucleotides, the CDR3 is TGTGCCAGCAGGGGGGGACAGGGATACATTCAGTACTTC. This encodes CASRGGQGYIQYF. The complete variable domain, with remaining parts taken from reference TRBV5-5 and TRBJ2-4, reads DAGVTQSPTHLIKTRGQQVTLRCSPISGHKSVSWYQQVLGQGPQFIFQYYEKEERGRGNFPDRFSARQFPNYSSELNVNALLLGDSALYLCASRGGQGYIQYFGAGTRLSVL.

The rearrangement links TRBV6-5 to TRBJ2-7; D call uncertain. The CDR3 covers 15 residues. The V gene lost 2 bases and the J gene lost 2 bases, with 13 bases spanning the gap. CDR1 is MNHEY and CDR2 is SVGAGI in the germline V gene. The CDR3 spells CASSYAADSPYEQYF. CDR3 sequence (DNA): TGTGCCAGCAGTTACGCGGCAGACTCCCCCTACGAGCAGTACTTC.

This chain connects TRBV3-1 (or the pseudogene TRBV3-2) to TRBJ2-3, with 8 bases fitting TRBD2. V shed 4 bases and J 1 base; nucleotides not matched to a gene: 7. The CDR3 is 16 residues long. Per germline, CDR1 LGHDT and CDR2 YNNKEL (reference sequence). The CDR3 DNA reads TGTGCCAGCAGCCCCTACAGCGGGAGTGGCACAGATACGCAGTATTTT. Encoded protein: CASSPYSGSGTDTQYF.

The chain employs TRBV6-2 or TRBV6-3 and TRBJ2-1; 12 bases are shared with TRBD2. Germline V gene data show CDR1 as MNHEY and CDR2 as SVGEGT. With 5 bases clipped from V and 7 bases from J, the junction kept 6 bases outside the gene matches. The length of the CDR3 is 15 residues. Here the CDR3 reads CASSPGTSGWNEQFF. Here the CDR3 DNA reads TGTGCCAGCAGTCCCGGGACTAGCGGGTGGAATGAGCAGTTCTTC.

V gene TRBV28 combines with J gene TRBJ2-6; TRBD1 matches 11 bases. The V and J ends lost 7 bases and 4 bases, in that order; junction bases with no gene match: 12. Germline-derived CDR1 and CDR2 are MDHEN and SYDVKM. CDR3 length equals 18 residues. The CDR3: CASTLWRGQGAGANVLTF. The CDR3 DNA is TGTGCCAGCACCCTATGGCGAGGACAGGGGGCCGGGGCCAACGTCCTGACTTTC.

The chain links TRBV5-1 to TRBJ1-5, with D perhaps TRBD1 (6 bases). CDR1 is SGHRS, CDR2 YFSETQ, per germline. The CDR3 has 15 residues. Trimming left V 0 bases short and J 4 bases short, with 11 bases between. CDR3 coding DNA: TGCGCCAGCAGCTTGGAAGGGGGTCCTAATCAGCCCCAGCATTTT. Residues: CASSLEGGPNQPQHF. Looking up the rest from reference TRBV5-1 and TRBJ1-5 gives the full variable domain: KAGVTQTPRYLIKTRGQQVTLSCSPISGHRSVSWYQQTPGQGLQFLFEYFSETQRNKGNFPGRFSGRQFSNSRSEMNVSTLELGDSALYLCASSLEGGPNQPQHFGDGTRLSIL.

The V gene is TRBV6-5, the J gene TRBJ2-3, with 8 nucleotides matching TRBD2. The germline CDR1 and CDR2 sequences are MNHEY and SVGAGI. The CDR3 sequence is 16 residues long. The J segment lost 5 bases and the V segment lost 0 bases, leaving 7 bases of the junction unmatched. CDR3 coding DNA: TGTGCCAGCAGTTACTCGGGACTAGTTTTGGGAGATACGCAGTATTTT. Translating gives CASSYSGLVLGDTQYF.

J is TRBJ1-5 and V is TRBV30, with 7 nucleotides matching TRBD1. The CDR3 is 18 residues long. V lost 0 bases and J lost 2; bases outside the gene matches: 13. Per the germline V gene, CDR1 is GTSNPN and CDR2 is SVGIG (reference sequence). CDR3 in amino acids: CAWSVRRPGGYGNQPQHF. The CDR3 DNA reads as TGTGCCTGGAGTGTAAGGAGGCCAGGGGGGTATGGCAATCAGCCCCAGCATTTT.

The gene calls are TRBV7-9 and TRBJ2-1; TRBD2 might be the D (5 bases). Per germline, CDR1 SEHNR and CDR2 FQNEAQ (reference sequence). The CDR3 spans 15 residues. Deletions cut 5 bases from V and 0 bases from J, with 11 bases between. The CDR3 sequence: CASSPPGSSYNEQFF. The CDR3 bases are TGTGCCAGCAGCCCGCCGGGGAGCTCCTACAATGAGCAGTTCTTC. The full variable domain, with the rest looked up from reference TRBV7-9 and TRBJ2-1, is DTGVSQNPRHKITKRGQNVTFRCDPISEHNRLYWYRQTLGQGPEFLTYFQNEAQLEKSRLLSDRFSAERPKGSFSTLEIQRTEQGDSAMYLCASSPPGSSYNEQFFGPGTRLTVL.

This clone was seen just once. This chain uses TRBV6-6 with TRBJ2-4; D not certain. Germline CDR1 and CDR2: MNHNY and SVGAGI (reference sequence). CDR3 length equals 12 residues. Trimming removed 5 bases at V and 8 bases at J, with 10 bases between. The CDR3 coding sequence is TGTGCCAGCAGTAAAGTAGAGGACATTCAGTACTTC. This gives the protein CASSKVEDIQYF.

The J gene is TRBJ2-5, the V gene TRBV5-7, with 8 positions matching TRBD1. TRBV5-7 is an open reading frame whose function is uncertain. Trimming took 3 bases from V and 1 from J; bases not matched to a gene: 8. This CDR3 has 16 residues. The CDR3 DNA sequence: TGTGCCAGCAGCTCGACGGACAGGGACTCCCAAGAGACCCAGTACTTC. This translates into CASSSTDRDSQETQYF.

This chain joins TRBV24-1 and TRBJ2-3; D is perhaps TRBD1 (5 bases). This CDR3 region has 17 residues. Deletions cut 4 bases from V and 4 bases from J, with 20 bases between. The germline V gene has CDR1 KGHDR and CDR2 SFDVKD. DNA of the CDR3: TGTGCCACCAGTGACGGACATTCCGGATCTTTTGCAGATACGCAGTATTTT. Translation: CATSDGHSGSFADTQYF.

The V call is TRBV27, the J call TRBJ2-7; TRBD1 agrees at 10 bases. V gave up 3 bases and J gave up 4 bases; unmatched junction bases: 6. CDR1 and CDR2 (germline): MNHEY, SMNVEV (reference sequence). The CDR3 totals 15 residues. CDR3 DNA: TGTGCCAGCAGTTTCGCCCGGGACAGGGGATACGAGCAGTACTTC. Translated, it gives CASSFARDRGYEQYF.

The CDR3 loop is CASSLGDRGRNTIYF. DNA for the CDR3: TGCGCCAGCAGCTTGGGCGACAGGGGTAGAAACACCATATATTTT. This rearrangement joins TRBV5-1 to TRBJ1-3; 8 bases are shared with TRBD1. The trim removed 0 bases at V and 5 bases at J, leaving 4 bases unmatched. The CDR3 loop spans 15 amino acids. Looked up from germline, CDR1 is SGHRS and CDR2 is YFSETQ.

For this clone: No DNA is shown, since the ends of the CDR3 on it are uncertain; the CDR3 is the one TCRdb lists. The chain employs TRBV9 and TRBJ1-2; no check of the table's D call, TRBD1, against the DNA was made. From its first to its last residue, the CDR3 has 15 amino acids. CDR1 is SGDLS and CDR2 is YYNGEE in the germline V gene. The CDR3 spells CASSVFGPGRYGYTF.

The chain employs TRBV5-1 and TRBJ2-5; 8 bases agree with TRBD2. CDR3 size: 14 residues. V dropped 3 bases and J dropped 5; count of bases not matched to a gene: 6. Per germline, CDR1 SGHRS and CDR2 YFSETQ. The CDR3 DNA follows: TGCGCCAGCAGCTCGGGGGGGGCCGGGGAGACCCAGTACTTC. This translates into CASSSGGAGETQYF. The full variable domain, rest sourced from reference TRBV5-1 and TRBJ2-5, is KAGVTQTPRYLIKTRGQQVTLSCSPISGHRSVSWYQQTPGQGLQFLFEYFSETQRNKGNFPGRFSGRQFSNSRSEMNVSTLELGDSALYLCASSSGGAGETQYFGPGTRLLVL.

About this clone itself: Additional DNA sequences in this sample encode the identical CDR3. The chain has TRBV3-1 (or the pseudogene TRBV3-2) and TRBJ1-5, with 7 bases that match TRBD1. Germline CDR1 is LGHDT and CDR2 is YNNKEL (reference sequence). V lost 1 base, J lost 4 bases, and 4 bases stayed unmatched. The CDR3 has 15 residues. The CDR3 coding sequence is TGTGCCAGCAGCCAAGGCTCAGGGGGAAATCAGCCCCAGCATTTT. Translated: CASSQGSGGNQPQHF.

The rearrangement links TRBV21-1 to TRBJ1-1; TRBD1 is taken as the D call from the table, unchecked against the DNA. TRBV21-1 is a recognized pseudogene. The CDR3 contains 12 residues. CDR3 in amino acids: CASLQGRTEAFF. The CDR3 DNA follows: TGTGCCAGCCTTCAGGGGCGCACTGAAGCTTTCTTT.

The chain is built from TRBV25-1 and TRBJ1-1, with D perhaps TRBD1 (5 bases). The V gene's germline CDR1 is MGHDK and CDR2 SYGVNS. There are 14 residues in the CDR3. Trimming took 3 bases from V and 7 from J, leaving 15 bases between them. The CDR3 DNA reads TGTGCCAGCAGTGATCCCGGGGGTAAGATTGAAGCTTTCTTT. Translation: CASSDPGGKIEAFF. Together with reference TRBV25-1 and TRBJ1-1, the CDR3 gives the full variable domain: EADIYQTPRYLVIGTGKKITLECSQTMGHDKMYWYQQDPGMELHLIHYSYGVNSTEKGDLSSESTVSRIRTEHFPLTLESARPSHTSQYLCASSDPGGKIEAFFGQGTRLTVV.

This rearrangement joins TRBV15 to TRBJ2-5; 9 positions agree with TRBD2. Per germline, CDR1 LNHNV and CDR2 YYDKDF (reference sequence). J lost 5 bases, V lost 0 bases, and 10 bases had no gene match. This CDR3 is built from 17 residues. The CDR3 DNA follows: TGTGCCACCAGCAGAGAAGTCGGCGGGGGGGTTTGGGAGACCCAGTACTTC. It is translated as CATSREVGGGVWETQYF.

The chain has TRBV7-8 and TRBJ1-4; TRBD1 aligns across 8 bases. The ends lost 1 base at V and 6 bases at J; junction bases unmatched: 7. CDR3 length: 16 amino acids. Per the germline V gene, CDR1 is SGHVS and CDR2 is FQNEAQ. The CDR3, as DNA: TGTGCCAGCAGCTTAGGGCCGGGACAGGCCGATGAAAAACTGTTTTTT. Its protein product is CASSLGPGQADEKLFF.

The rearrangement joins TRBV6-2 or TRBV6-3 to TRBJ2-5; possibly TRBD2 for D (6 bases). The CDR3 runs to 16 residues. Germline V gives CDR1 MNHEY, CDR2 SVGEGT. V lost 2 bases to trimming and J lost 5 bases, with 18 bases between them. The CDR3 loop is CASSYHPGPAGETQYF. DNA of the CDR3: TGTGCCAGCAGTTACCACCCGGGGCCGGCGGGGGAGACCCAGTACTTC.

The chain uses TRBV2 and TRBJ2-7; D may be TRBD1 (6 bases). Germline CDR1 reads SNHLY; CDR2 reads FYNNEI. V shed 6 bases and J shed 2 bases, with 11 bases lying between them. The CDR3 consists of 13 residues. CDR3 residues: CASRWDNPYEQYF. The CDR3 DNA sequence: TGTGCCAGCAGGTGGGACAACCCCTACGAGCAGTACTTC.

CDR3 residues: CASSLGTGGSNQPQHF. As DNA, the CDR3 is TGTGCCAGCAGCTTAGGAACAGGGGGCAGCAATCAGCCCCAGCATTTT. This chain connects TRBV11-3 to TRBJ1-5, with 9 positions matching TRBD1. Trimming cost V 1 base and J 1 base; bases outside gene matches: 2. Germline values: CDR1 SGHNT, CDR2 YENEEA. This CDR3 has 16 residues.

The gene calls are TRBV29-1 and TRBJ2-7; D remains ambiguous. The CDR3 totals 11 residues. With 8 bases removed from V and 2 bases from J, the gap between germline ends came to 10 bases. In germline, CDR1 is SQVTM, CDR2 ANQGSEA. CDR3 bases: TGCAGCATCGACACGGCCTACGAGCAGTACTTC. Its protein product is CSIDTAYEQYF.